Each of the 30 T cell receptor beta chains below was sequenced from the same sample in a study of cytomegalovirus exposure and HLA in healthy donors. 60 Vbeta and 13 Jbeta primers were used in PCR. Sequenced by immunoSEQ multiplex PCR; TCRdb stores in-frame clones only, minus some. The sample yields approximately 180,000 clones, roughly 77% seen once. The sequenced material came from PBMCs. These receptors were collected from a woman in her forties or fifties in good health and CMV-seronegative.

There are a few counts of this clone. The J gene is TRBJ2-7, the V gene TRBV5-6; TRBD1 agrees at 8 bases. V lost 3 bases and J lost 7; bases outside the gene matches: 12. The CDR3 runs 15 residues. Looked up from germline, CDR1 is SGHDT and CDR2 is YYEEEE. The DNA for the CDR3 is TGTGCCAGCAGCTGGGACAGGAATCAATTACGAGAGCAGTACTTC. This gives the protein CASSWDRNQLREQYF.

The sample holds one count of this clone. This chain joins TRBV4-1 and TRBJ2-5; D call uncertain. This CDR3 contains 14 residues. Germline values: CDR1 MGHRA, CDR2 YSYEKL. V gave up 1 base and J gave up 2 bases, with 8 bases separating them. Here the CDR3 reads CASSQGPIQETQYF. The CDR3, as DNA: TGCGCCAGCAGCCAAGGGCCCATACAAGAGACCCAGTACTTC.

V is TRBV9 and J is TRBJ2-3, with D possibly being TRBD1 (5 bases). This CDR3 spans 15 amino acids. Germline CDR1 reads SGDLS; CDR2 reads YYNGEE. V lost 3 bases and J 2 bases, leaving 13 bases between the germline ends. CDR3 nucleotides: TGTGCCAGCAGCGAAACGACAGTATACACAGATACGCAGTATTTT. This sequence encodes CASSETTVYTDTQYF.

This chain joins TRBV9 and TRBJ1-1; D unresolved. This CDR3 has 13 residues. V lost 4 bases, J lost 4 bases, and 11 bases lay in between. Germline V gene sequence: CDR1 SGDLS, CDR2 YYNGEE. The DNA of the CDR3 is TGTGCCAGCAGCCTCGCCCTCGGCACTGAAGCTTTCTTT. Its translation is CASSLALGTEAFF.

V usage is TRBV5-1 and J usage is TRBJ2-2; TRBD1 aligns across 11 bases. Germline CDR1 and CDR2: SGHRS and YFSETQ. The CDR3 is 16 amino acids. With V trimmed by 1 base and J by 5 bases, 4 bases remained unmatched. The CDR3 coding sequence is TGCGCCAGCAGCTTGACGGGACAGGGGGTGACCGGGGAGCTGTTTTTT. Encoded protein: CASSLTGQGVTGELFF. The full variable domain, completed using reference TRBV5-1 and TRBJ2-2, is KAGVTQTPRYLIKTRGQQVTLSCSPISGHRSVSWYQQTPGQGLQFLFEYFSETQRNKGNFPGRFSGRQFSNSRSEMNVSTLELGDSALYLCASSLTGQGVTGELFFGEGSRLTVL.

J is TRBJ2-6 and V is TRBV7-2, with 9 positions matching TRBD1. Germline CDR1 and CDR2: SGHTA and FQGNSA. Unmatched junction bases numbered 11, after V lost 5 bases and J lost 0 bases. The CDR3 contains 19 residues. The CDR3 DNA sequence: TGTGCCAGCAGCAAGAGGACAGGGGCTAAAAGCTCTGGGGCCAACGTCCTGACTTTC. Translation gives CASSKRTGAKSSGANVLTF.

The V call is TRBV6-4, the J call TRBJ2-3, with D maybe TRBD2 (6 bases). The V gene lost 2 bases and the J gene lost 0 bases, with 18 bases spanning the gap. The CDR3 consists of 18 residues. Germline lookup yields CDR1 MRHNA and CDR2 SNTAGT. This chain's CDR3 is CASSDLAIREPSTDTQYF. CDR3 nucleotide sequence: TGTGCCAGCAGTGACCTAGCGATCAGGGAACCTAGCACAGATACGCAGTATTTT.

The V and J genes are TRBV18 and TRBJ2-7, with 7 bases that match TRBD1. This CDR3 is 16 amino acids long. Per the germline V gene, CDR1 is KGHSH and CDR2 is LQKENI. After removal of 6 bases from V and 1 base from J, the junction contained 12 bases not matched to a gene. DNA of the CDR3: TGTGCCAGCTCCTTCGGACAGGCCATTTCGTCCTACGAGCAGTACTTC. Its protein product is CASSFGQAISSYEQYF. The full variable domain, rest sourced from reference TRBV18 and TRBJ2-7, is NAGVMQNPRHLVRRRGQEARLRCSPMKGHSHVYWYRQLPEEGLKFMVYLQKENIIDESGMPKERFSAEFPKEGPSILRIQQVVRGDSAAYFCASSFGQAISSYEQYFGPGTRLTVT.

The chain links TRBV15 to TRBJ1-4; TRBD1 agrees at 7 bases. Germline V gene sequence: CDR1 LNHNV, CDR2 YYDKDF (reference sequence). The CDR3 contains 15 residues. V was clipped by 1 base and J by 4 bases; unmatched bases: 3. CDR3 protein: CATSRAGTVNEKLFF. CDR3 nucleotides: TGTGCCACCAGCAGAGCCGGGACAGTTAATGAAAAACTGTTTTTT.

The CDR3 bases are TGTGCCAGCAGCTCTCCAGGACAGCCCTATAATTCACCCCTCCACTTT. It encodes CASSSPGQPYNSPLHF. The chain couples TRBV7-9 to TRBJ1-6; D is possibly TRBD1 (6 bases). Trimming took off 4 bases at V and 2 bases at J, with 12 bases between the two ends. Germline V gene data show CDR1 as SEHNR and CDR2 as FQNEAQ (reference sequence). The CDR3 contains 16 residues.

The V gene is TRBV5-1, the J gene TRBJ2-1; 9 bases fit TRBD2. Germline trimming cut 4 bases from V and 2 bases from J; bases unmatched to any gene: 4. Germline CDR1 reads SGHRS; CDR2 reads YFSETQ. The length of the CDR3 is 15 residues. The CDR3 DNA sequence: TGCGCCAGCAGCCCCGTAGCGGGAGCCTACAATGAGCAGTTCTTC. Translation: CASSPVAGAYNEQFF.

DNA of the CDR3: TGTGCCAGCAGTTCGTCCCGTTTACGGGCGGGGGGGGCCACAGATACGCAGTATTTT. Its protein is CASSSSRLRAGGATDTQYF. The rearrangement links TRBV27 to TRBJ2-3, with TRBD2 matching over 9 bases. This CDR3 spans 19 amino acids. Trimming removed 4 bases from V and 2 bases from J; junction bases left unmatched: 16. Germline lookup yields CDR1 MNHEY and CDR2 SMNVEV (reference sequence).

The rearrangement joins TRBV5-8 to TRBJ2-7, with a tentative D call TRBD2 (5 bases). V shed 4 bases and J shed 7 bases, with 9 bases lying between them. The CDR3 length is 11 residues. Germline V gene lookup returns CDR1 SGHTS and CDR2 YDEGEE. Written as DNA, the CDR3 is TGTGCCAGCAGCCCCTCGGGGGAGCAGTACTTC. Translated: CASSPSGEQYF.

This chain links TRBV27 with TRBJ1-1; no firm D call. The CDR3 runs 13 residues. Germline V lookup: CDR1 MNHEY, CDR2 SMNVEV (reference sequence). The V end was cut by 6 bases, the J end by 1 base, with 9 bases between. CDR3 sequence: CASRGSWNTEAFF. CDR3 coding DNA: TGTGCCAGCAGGGGCAGCTGGAACACTGAAGCTTTCTTT.

This chain uses TRBV2 with TRBJ1-3, with D hard to call. CDR1 and CDR2 from the germline V gene are SNHLY and FYNNEI. The CDR3 totals 13 residues. V was cut by 7 bases and J by 4 bases, with 11 bases left in between. The CDR3 reads CASIRSYGNTIYF. The CDR3 coding sequence is TGTGCCAGCATTAGGAGTTACGGAAACACCATATATTTT.

This clone turned up a few times. The CDR3 here is CASSLELAGGNEQFF. Here the CDR3 DNA reads TGCGCCAGCAGCTTAGAACTAGCGGGAGGCAATGAGCAGTTCTTC. V gene TRBV5-1 combines with J gene TRBJ2-1, with TRBD2 matching 12 bases. Losses at the gene ends were 2 bases for V and 6 bases for J; bases not matched to a gene: 3. Germline V gene data show CDR1 as SGHRS and CDR2 as YFSETQ. The CDR3 length is 15 residues.

The chain joins TRBV28 to TRBJ2-1, with 9 bases fitting TRBD2. The CDR3 sequence is 16 residues long. V shed 5 bases, J shed 3 bases, and the junction held 8 bases outside the gene matches. Germline V gives CDR1 MDHEN, CDR2 SYDVKM. CDR3 loop: CASSATGSGSYNEQFF. The DNA of the CDR3 is TGTGCCAGCAGTGCCACGGGTAGCGGGAGCTACAATGAGCAGTTCTTC.

The rearrangement uses TRBV28 and TRBJ2-3; D unclear. The germline V gene encodes CDR1 MDHEN and CDR2 SYDVKM. This CDR3 region has 12 residues. V was shortened by 6 bases and J by 2 bases, with 6 bases between the two germline ends. Written as DNA, the CDR3 is TGTGCCAGCAGGGGCGACACAGATACGCAGTATTTT. Translated: CASRGDTDTQYF.

Regarding this clone: The same CDR3 arises from other DNA sequences in this sample as well. V usage is TRBV27 and J usage is TRBJ1-1; 7 bases line up with TRBD1. Looked up from germline, CDR1 is MNHEY and CDR2 is SMNVEV (reference sequence). After removal of 5 bases from V and 0 bases from J, the junction contained 3 bases not matched to a gene. This CDR3 contains 14 residues. The CDR3 here is CASSLQGMNTEAFF. The CDR3 DNA reads as TGTGCCAGCAGTCTACAGGGGATGAACACTGAAGCTTTCTTT.

This clone was seen only a few times. The CDR3 bases are TGCGCCAGCAGCCCAGGGAAGGAAGCTGAAGCTTTCTTT. Protein: CASSPGKEAEAFF. The V gene is TRBV5-1, the J gene TRBJ1-1; D is perhaps TRBD1 (5 bases). The germline V and J ends were trimmed by 4 bases and 6 bases, with 13 bases remaining between them. The germline V gene has CDR1 SGHRS and CDR2 YFSETQ. This CDR3 has 13 amino acids.

The V gene is TRBV27, the J gene TRBJ1-2; the match to TRBD1 covers 9 bases. The CDR3 consists of 13 residues. CDR1 is MNHEY and CDR2 is SMNVEV in the germline V gene (reference sequence). After removal of 8 bases from V and 8 bases from J, the junction contained 9 bases not matched to a gene. In nucleotides, the CDR3 is TGTGCCAGCGGAGACAGGACAGGGGAAGGCTACACCTTC. Translating gives CASGDRTGEGYTF.

The chain couples TRBV19 to TRBJ2-1, with 8 bases that match TRBD1. This CDR3 spans 16 amino acids. V gave up 5 bases and J gave up 6 bases; unmatched junction bases: 12. CDR1 and CDR2 from the germline V gene are LNHDA and SQIVND (reference sequence). CDR3 sequence: CASSSLRTGRINEQFF. The CDR3 DNA reads as TGTGCCAGTAGTTCGCTACGGACAGGGAGGATCAATGAGCAGTTCTTC.

V usage is TRBV19 and J usage is TRBJ1-5; the D is unclear. Germline V CDR1 and CDR2: LNHDA, SQIVND (reference sequence). V lost 5 bases and J lost 4, with 9 bases in between. The CDR3 is made up of 13 amino acids. The CDR3: CASSHVLNQPQHF. The CDR3 nucleotides are TGTGCCAGTAGTCATGTACTGAATCAGCCCCAGCATTTT.

A single count supports this clone. V is TRBV30 and J is TRBJ2-1, with D perhaps TRBD2 (5 bases). V was pared by 1 base and J by 6 bases, with 7 bases between. The germline V gene has CDR1 GTSNPN and CDR2 SVGIG (reference sequence). The CDR3 loop spans 12 amino acids. CDR3 sequence (DNA): TGTGCCTGGAGTGCCCGGGGCAATGAGCAGTTCTTC. Translating gives CAWSARGNEQFF.

The chain couples TRBV27 to TRBJ1-5, with D maybe TRBD1 (5 bases). The CDR3 has 13 residues. Germline CDR1 is MNHEY and CDR2 is SMNVEV (reference sequence). Between the trimmed V and J ends, which lost 6 bases and 9 bases, there was a span of 15 bases. Here the CDR3 reads CASRKDTAAPQHF. CDR3 nucleotide sequence: TGTGCCAGCAGGAAGGACACGGCGGCGCCCCAGCATTTT.

V usage is TRBV6-5 and J usage is TRBJ1-1; 7 nucleotides match TRBD1. J was trimmed by 5 bases and V by 9 bases; bases with no gene match: 6. This CDR3 is 12 amino acids long. The germline V gene encodes CDR1 MNHEY and CDR2 SVGAGI. For the CDR3, the DNA is TGTGCCAGACAGGGGCTGGGGACTGAAGCTTTCTTT. Amino acids: CARQGLGTEAFF.

This clone came up once. The CDR3 sequence: CASSSRTGDATNTEAFF. In nucleotides, the CDR3 is TGCGCCAGCAGCTCCAGGACAGGGGACGCGACGAACACTGAAGCTTTCTTT. V usage is TRBV5-1 and J usage is TRBJ1-1; 9 nucleotides align to TRBD1. Losses at the gene ends were 3 bases for V and 1 base for J; bases not matched to a gene: 10. Germline V gene sequence: CDR1 SGHRS, CDR2 YFSETQ. The CDR3 is made up of 17 amino acids.

This clone was seen a handful of times. This chain links TRBV10-3 with TRBJ1-2; 9 positions match TRBD1. CDR1 ENHRY and CDR2 SYGVKD come from the germline V gene. This CDR3 contains 15 residues. With V trimmed by 6 bases and J by 0 bases, 5 bases remained unmatched. The CDR3 DNA reads as TGTGCCATCAGGGGGACAGGGCCGGCTAACTATGGCTACACCTTC. Amino acids: CAIRGTGPANYGYTF.

This chain uses TRBV5-4 with TRBJ1-1, with 7 bases fitting TRBD1. The CDR3 is 15 amino acids. CDR1 is SGHNT and CDR2 is YYREEE in the germline V gene (reference sequence). Trimming removed 0 bases from V and 4 bases from J; junction bases left unmatched: 6. The CDR3 DNA follows: TGTGCCAGCAGCTTGGAACCGGGGACAGCCACTGAAGCTTTCTTT. As protein: CASSLEPGTATEAFF.

The CDR3 DNA reads TGTGCCAGCAGGAGTGGGCGCCACGTGAAGGATACGCAGTATTTT. It yields the protein CASRSGRHVKDTQYF. The chain carries TRBV28 and TRBJ2-3; no clear D gene. With 6 bases removed from V and 6 bases from J, the gap between germline ends came to 19 bases. Germline lookup yields CDR1 MDHEN and CDR2 SYDVKM. The CDR3 totals 15 residues.